These 7 T cell receptor beta chains were all obtained from the same sample, sequenced in a study of T cell repertoires in cytomegalovirus infection. TCRdb passed the reads through MiXCR, listing each CDR3 protein once. The sample lists 57,000 or so distinct CDR3 sequences, 25% to 40% occurring once. No antigen has been assigned to these receptors. Sequences were obtained from PBMCs, sequenced either directly or after in vitro stimulation (not recorded which). The receptors here all came from a human donor in good health (CMV status not recorded). Some clones in this sample may be carry-over from other donors' samples.

This chain joins TRBV7-8 and TRBJ2-1; 9 nucleotides align to TRBD2. The CDR3 is made up of 16 amino acids. The germline V gene has CDR1 SGHVS and CDR2 FQNEAQ. The junction had 8 bases not matched to a gene; V was cut back by 1 base and J by 7 bases. The CDR3 here is CASSLGWAGGPNEQFF. CDR3 DNA: TGTGCCAGCAGCTTAGGCTGGGCGGGAGGGCCAAATGAGCAGTTCTTC.

This clonotype has only a few counts. The chain links TRBV15 to TRBJ2-1; the D gene could be TRBD1 or TRBD2 (6 bases each). CDR1 LNHNV and CDR2 YYDKDF come from the germline V gene (reference sequence). This CDR3 is 13 amino acids long. Trimming took off 0 bases at V and 9 bases at J, with 9 bases between the two ends. CDR3 nucleotide sequence: TGTGCCACCAGCAGAGAAGGGGGGCCTGAGCAGTTCTTC. As protein: CATSREGGPEQFF.

The table lists this clonotype with a few counts. V gene TRBV25-1 combines with J gene TRBJ2-5; D is uncertain. Between the trimmed V and J ends, which lost 3 bases and 1 base, there was a span of 6 bases. There are 13 residues in the CDR3. Germline CDR1 is MGHDK and CDR2 is SYGVNS. The CDR3 region is CASSEAIQETQYF. CDR3 DNA sequence: TGTGCCAGCAGTGAGGCGATCCAAGAGACCCAGTACTTC.

At least ten counts were recorded for this clonotype. The rearrangement links TRBV6-6 to TRBJ1-5; TRBD1 matches at 9 bases. In germline, CDR1 is MNHNY, CDR2 SVGAGI (reference sequence). With 2 bases clipped from V and 5 bases from J, the junction kept 4 bases outside the gene matches. There are 15 residues in the CDR3. The CDR3: CASSYGTGTYQPQHF. In DNA form, the CDR3 reads TGTGCCAGCAGTTACGGGACAGGGACTTATCAGCCCCAGCATTTT.

The chain combines TRBV5-1 with TRBJ2-7; TRBD1 matches 7 bases. Trimming removed 4 bases from V and 5 bases from J; junction bases left unmatched: 9. Germline-derived CDR1 and CDR2 are SGHRS and YFSETQ. CDR3 size: 14 residues. This chain's CDR3 is CASSVTTGDNEQYF. The CDR3 DNA sequence: TGCGCCAGCAGCGTAACCACAGGGGACAACGAGCAGTACTTC.

This clonotype was seen a handful of times. The chain has TRBV24-1 and TRBJ1-1; TRBD1 is a possible D gene (6 bases). The CDR3 contains 15 residues. V was clipped by 4 bases and J by 1 base, with 12 bases between them. In germline, CDR1 is KGHDR, CDR2 SFDVKD. CDR3 DNA: TGTGCCACCAGTGACTCCGGGACACCGAACACTGAAGCTTTCTTT. It translates to CATSDSGTPNTEAFF.

There are a few counts of this clonotype. This chain joins TRBV19 and TRBJ2-3, with a possible D match to TRBD2 (5 bases). The CDR3 has 13 amino acids. Between the trimmed V and J ends, which lost 5 bases and 3 bases, there was a span of 9 bases. CDR1 and CDR2 from the germline V gene are LNHDA and SQIVND (reference sequence). The CDR3 reads CASSVGGTDTQYF. For the CDR3, the DNA is TGTGCCAGTAGTGTAGGAGGAACAGATACGCAGTATTTT.